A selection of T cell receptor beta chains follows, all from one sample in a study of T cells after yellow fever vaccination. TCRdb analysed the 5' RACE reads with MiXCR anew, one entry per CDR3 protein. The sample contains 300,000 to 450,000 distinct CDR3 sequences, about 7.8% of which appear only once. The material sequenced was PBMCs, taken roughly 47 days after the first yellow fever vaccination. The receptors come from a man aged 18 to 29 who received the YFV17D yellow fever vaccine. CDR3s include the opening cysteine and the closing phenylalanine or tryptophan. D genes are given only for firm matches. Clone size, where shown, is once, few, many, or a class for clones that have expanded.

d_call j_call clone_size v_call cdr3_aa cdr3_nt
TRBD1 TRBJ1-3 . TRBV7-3 CASSFTGGPGNTIYF TGTGCCAGCAGCTTTACAGGGGGCCCTGGAAACACCATATATTTT
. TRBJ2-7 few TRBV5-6 CASSLGRHYEQYF TGTGCCAGCAGCTTGGGCAGGCACTACGAGCAGTACTTC
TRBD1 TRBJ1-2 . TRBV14 CASSQGRDYPPGGAFTF TGTGCCAGCAGCCAAGGAAGAGATTACCCGCCAGGGGGCGCATTCACCTTC
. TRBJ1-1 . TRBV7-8 CASSLTARRNTEAFF TGTGCCAGCAGCTTAACTGCCCGAAGGAACACTGAAGCTTTCTTT
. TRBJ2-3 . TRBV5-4 CASSLEAPGTDTQYF TGTGCCAGCAGCTTGGAGGCACCGGGTACAGATACGCAGTATTTT
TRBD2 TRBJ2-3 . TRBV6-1 CASRSSGGAVDTQYF TGTGCCAGCAGGTCAAGCGGGGGGGCGGTGGATACGCAGTATTTT
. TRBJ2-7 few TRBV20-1 CSASKGLDIYEQYF TGCAGTGCTAGTAAGGGGCTAGACATATACGAGCAGTACTTC
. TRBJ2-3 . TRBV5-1 CASSPDGRDADTQYF TGCGCCAGCAGCCCGGATGGAAGGGATGCAGATACGCAGTATTTT
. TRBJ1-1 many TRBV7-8 CASSLSPGVTEAFF TGTGCCAGCAGCTTGTCTCCAGGGGTGACTGAAGCTTTCTTT
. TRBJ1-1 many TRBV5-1 CASSVDRLNTEAFF TGCGCCAGCAGCGTGGACAGATTGAACACTGAAGCTTTCTTT